The entry below gives a single T cell receptor (beta chain) sequence along with its context. Its antigen is not known. This entry comes from a study of T cells in Graves' hyperthyroidism and ophthalmopathy. Researchers barred patients who had uncontrolled infection, other autoimmune disease, pregnancy or lactation. Amplification yielded TCR beta CDR3 regions, with RNA transcripts as the source. First-round RT-PCR with HTBI primers amplified the TCR CDR3 region. In TCRdb, the multiplex PCR reads were re-called with MiXCR into one record per CDR3 protein. Of some 250,000 distinct CDR3 sequences in the sample, more than 12% were seen once. Trimming pared 3 bases from V and 0 bases from J, leaving 12 bases between. Germline-derived CDR1 and CDR2 are DFQATT and SNEGSKA (reference sequence). This CDR3 contains 15 residues. General study points: Blood also held most thyroid clonotypes expanded beyond 0.001.

This clonotype originated in a woman between 40 and 55 years old with Graves' hyperthyroidism that later progressed to Graves' ophthalmopathy. The sequencing sample was made of blood. The rearrangement joins TRBV20-1 to TRBJ2-1; possibly TRBD2 for D (5 bases). The CDR3 nucleotides are TGCAGTGCTAGCCCCGGACGGGGCTCCTACAATGAGCAGTTCTTC. Translated, it gives CSASPGRGSYNEQFF.